This T cell receptor (beta chain) was identified in a study of neurological immune-mediated disorders. This clonotype was seen many times. Each CDR3 protein is one row after TCRdb ran MiXCR on the 5' RACE reads. The data show 15,000 to 20,000 distinct CDR3 sequences, with 7.5% seen just once and roughly a sixth held by the top ten. The CDR3 consists of 15 residues. The V end lost 2 bases, the J end lost 6 bases, and 13 bases lay between the germline ends. Per germline, CDR1 MGHRA and CDR2 YSYEKL. What was sequenced was CD8+ T cells from blood. This receptor was identified in a woman in her twenties or thirties with HTLV-1-associated myelopathy (HAM/TSP). This chain connects TRBV4-1 to TRBJ1-4; D is unresolved. In DNA, the CDR3 is TGCGCCAGCAGCCAACGCGTGGCAGAGGATGAAAAACTGTTTTTT. Its translation is CASSQRVAEDEKLFF.